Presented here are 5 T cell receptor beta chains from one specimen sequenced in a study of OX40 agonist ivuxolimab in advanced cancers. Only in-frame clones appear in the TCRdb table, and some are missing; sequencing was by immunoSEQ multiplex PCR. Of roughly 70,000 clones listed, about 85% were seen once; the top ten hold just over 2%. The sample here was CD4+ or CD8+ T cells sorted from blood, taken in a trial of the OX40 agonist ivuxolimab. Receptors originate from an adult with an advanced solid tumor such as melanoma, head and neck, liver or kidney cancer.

The CDR3 DNA reads as TGTGCCAGCAGCTCTCCGGGACGGAACCCTGGAAACACCATATATTTT. Residues: CASSSPGRNPGNTIYF. This sequence joins TRBV7-8 and TRBJ1-3; weak D call: TRBD1 (5 bases). The CDR3 totals 16 residues. Germline values: CDR1 SGHVS, CDR2 FQNEAQ. Deletions cut 4 bases from V and 2 bases from J, with 15 bases between.

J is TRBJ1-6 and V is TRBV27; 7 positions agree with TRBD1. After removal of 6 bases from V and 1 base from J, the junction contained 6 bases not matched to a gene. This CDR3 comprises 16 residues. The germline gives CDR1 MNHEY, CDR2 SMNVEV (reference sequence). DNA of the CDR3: TGTGCCAGCAGAGCCCGACAGGGATCCTATAATTCACCCCTCCACTTT. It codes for CASRARQGSYNSPLHF.

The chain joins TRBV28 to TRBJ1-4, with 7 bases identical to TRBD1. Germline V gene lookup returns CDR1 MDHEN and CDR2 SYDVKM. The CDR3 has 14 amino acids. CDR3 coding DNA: TGTGCTGCGGGGGGGACAGTGGTAAATGAAAAACTGTTTTTT. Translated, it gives CAAGGTVVNEKLFF.

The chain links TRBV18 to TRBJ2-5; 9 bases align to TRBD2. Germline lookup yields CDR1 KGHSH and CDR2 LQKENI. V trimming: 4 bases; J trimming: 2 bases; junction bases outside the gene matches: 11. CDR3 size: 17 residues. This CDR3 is CASSLTGLSGGQETQYF. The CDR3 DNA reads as TGTGCCAGCTCACTTACGGGCCTTAGCGGGGGACAAGAGACCCAGTACTTC.

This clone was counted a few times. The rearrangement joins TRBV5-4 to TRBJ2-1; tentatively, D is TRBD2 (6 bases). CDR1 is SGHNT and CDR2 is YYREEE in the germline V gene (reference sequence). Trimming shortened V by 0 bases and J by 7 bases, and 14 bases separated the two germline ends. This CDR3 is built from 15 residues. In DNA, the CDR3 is TGTGCCAGCAGCTTGGGAGGGAGGAGCGTGAATGAGCAGTTCTTC. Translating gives CASSLGGRSVNEQFF.